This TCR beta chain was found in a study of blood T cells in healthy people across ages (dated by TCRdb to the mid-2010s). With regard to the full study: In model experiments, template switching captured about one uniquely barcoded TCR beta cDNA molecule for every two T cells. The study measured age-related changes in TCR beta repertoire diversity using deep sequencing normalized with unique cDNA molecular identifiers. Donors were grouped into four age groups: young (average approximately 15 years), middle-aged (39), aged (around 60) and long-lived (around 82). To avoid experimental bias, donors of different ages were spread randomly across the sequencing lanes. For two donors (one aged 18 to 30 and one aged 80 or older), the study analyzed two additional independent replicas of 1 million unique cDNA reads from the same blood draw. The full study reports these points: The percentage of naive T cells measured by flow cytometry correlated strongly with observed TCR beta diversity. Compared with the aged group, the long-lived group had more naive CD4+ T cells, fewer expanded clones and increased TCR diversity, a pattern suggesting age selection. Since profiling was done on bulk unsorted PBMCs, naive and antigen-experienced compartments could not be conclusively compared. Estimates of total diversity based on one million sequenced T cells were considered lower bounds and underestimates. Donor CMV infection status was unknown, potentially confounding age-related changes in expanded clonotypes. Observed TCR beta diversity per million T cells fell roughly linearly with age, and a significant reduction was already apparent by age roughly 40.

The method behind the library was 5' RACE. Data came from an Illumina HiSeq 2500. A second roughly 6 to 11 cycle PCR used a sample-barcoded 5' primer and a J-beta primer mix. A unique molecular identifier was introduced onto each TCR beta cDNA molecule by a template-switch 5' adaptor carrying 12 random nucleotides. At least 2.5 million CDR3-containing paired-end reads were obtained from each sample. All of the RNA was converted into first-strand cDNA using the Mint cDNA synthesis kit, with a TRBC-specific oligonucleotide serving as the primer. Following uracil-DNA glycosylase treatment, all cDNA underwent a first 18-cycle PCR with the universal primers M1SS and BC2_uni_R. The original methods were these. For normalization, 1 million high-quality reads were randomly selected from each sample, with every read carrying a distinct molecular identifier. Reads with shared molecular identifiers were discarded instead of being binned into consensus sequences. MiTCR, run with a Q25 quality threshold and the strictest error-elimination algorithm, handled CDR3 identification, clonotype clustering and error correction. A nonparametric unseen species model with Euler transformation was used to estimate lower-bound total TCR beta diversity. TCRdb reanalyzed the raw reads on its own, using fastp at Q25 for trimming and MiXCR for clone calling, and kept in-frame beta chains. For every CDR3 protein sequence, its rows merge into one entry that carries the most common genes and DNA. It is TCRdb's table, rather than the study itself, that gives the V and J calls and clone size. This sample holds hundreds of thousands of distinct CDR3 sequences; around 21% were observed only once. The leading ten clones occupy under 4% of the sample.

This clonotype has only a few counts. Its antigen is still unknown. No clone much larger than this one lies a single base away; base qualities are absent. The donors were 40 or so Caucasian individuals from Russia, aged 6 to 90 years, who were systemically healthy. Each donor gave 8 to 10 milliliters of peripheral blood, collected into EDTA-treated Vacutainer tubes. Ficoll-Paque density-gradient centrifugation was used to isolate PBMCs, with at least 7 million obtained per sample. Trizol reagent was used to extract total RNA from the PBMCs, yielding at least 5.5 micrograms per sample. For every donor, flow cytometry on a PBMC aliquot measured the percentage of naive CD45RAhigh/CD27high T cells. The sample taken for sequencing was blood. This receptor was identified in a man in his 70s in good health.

The CDR3 protein is CASSSLEWGYEQYF. Read as DNA, the sequence is TGTGCCAGCAGTTCCCTTGAGTGGGGCTACGAGCAGTACTTC. The receptor chain draws on TRBV28 and TRBJ2-5; no confident D gene assignment can be made. TRBJ2-7 matches the DNA end more closely, so the J call is doubtful. The CDR3, from cysteine to phenylalanine, totals 14 residues. Solely the CDR3 DNA is kept, with 42 bases framed from the first base. CDR1 and CDR2 are read off the germline V gene as MDHEN and SYDVKM.